The T cell receptor (beta chain) described here comes from a study of cytomegalovirus exposure and HLA in healthy donors. Study background: The 120 or so validation repertoires were reported in a later analysis to have been generated on the same platform as the approximately 700 first-cohort repertoires.

On this clone itself: Antigen specificity is unknown.

The CDR3 covers 14 residues. The germline V gene encodes CDR1 SNHLY and CDR2 FYNNEI. Trimming cost V 3 bases and J 12 bases, with 18 bases left between them. TCRdb's copy holds only in-frame clones and misses some; the assay was immunoSEQ multiplex PCR. The profile shows over 110,000 clones, around 84% of them singletons. Study-level findings and limits: While the bulk of TCR sequences proved rare, some public TCRs turned up in many donors. The authors confirmed in vitro that a few CMV-associated chains were specific for CMV antigens. Clusters of TCRs from the first cohort tended to co-occur in the roughly 120 validation repertoires (as a later analysis found).

The receptor's source is a man aged 18 to 30 in good health and CMV-seropositive. The V gene is TRBV2, the J gene TRBJ2-1; a possible D gene is TRBD1 (6 bases). Sequenced sample: PBMCs. CDR3: CASSELTTGLGQFF. In DNA form, the CDR3 reads TGTGCCAGCAGTGAGTTGACTACAGGGCTGGGGCAGTTCTTC.